The clone carrying this T cell receptor (beta chain) was detected a few times. Its matching antigen is unknown. The sample's treatment: oral pan-JAK inhibitor, 5-10 mg twice daily. The data were obtained in a study of CD8+ T cells in alopecia areata. This CDR3 is 15 amino acids long. Per the germline V gene, CDR1 is MNHEY and CDR2 is SVGAGI. With 4 bases clipped from V and 2 bases from J, the junction kept 6 bases outside the gene matches. General study findings and limits: In blood and scalp, many expanded lesional clones persisted during tofacitinib.

After isolation, RNA underwent reverse transcription to generate cDNA as the sequencing template. TCRdb's copy holds only in-frame clones and misses some; the assay was immunoSEQ multiplex PCR. Seen here are 170,000 or so clones, around three fifths observed once, and the top ten hold over 10%. The TCR originated in a human donor with alopecia areata. The sample here was CD8+ T cells sorted from blood, taken at week 24, from a patient treated with tofacitinib. The V gene is TRBV6-5, the J gene TRBJ1-1, with 8 nucleotides matching TRBD1. The DNA of the CDR3 is TGTGCCAGCAGTTCCCGGGACAGGAGTAACACTGAAGCTTTCTTT. Protein: CASSSRDRSNTEAFF.